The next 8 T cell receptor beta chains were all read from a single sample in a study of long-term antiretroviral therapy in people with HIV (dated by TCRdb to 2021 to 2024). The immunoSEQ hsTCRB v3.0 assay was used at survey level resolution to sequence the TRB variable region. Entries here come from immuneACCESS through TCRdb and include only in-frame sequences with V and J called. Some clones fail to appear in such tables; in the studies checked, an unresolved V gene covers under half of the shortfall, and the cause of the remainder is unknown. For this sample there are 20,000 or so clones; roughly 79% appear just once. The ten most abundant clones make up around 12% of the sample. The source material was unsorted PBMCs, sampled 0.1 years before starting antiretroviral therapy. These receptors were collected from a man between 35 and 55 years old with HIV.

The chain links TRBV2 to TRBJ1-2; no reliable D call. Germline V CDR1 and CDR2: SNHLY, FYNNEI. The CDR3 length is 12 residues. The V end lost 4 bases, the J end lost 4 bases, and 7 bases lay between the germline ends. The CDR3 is CASSGEVYGYTF. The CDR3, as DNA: TGTGCCAGCAGTGGAGAGGTCTATGGCTACACCTTC.

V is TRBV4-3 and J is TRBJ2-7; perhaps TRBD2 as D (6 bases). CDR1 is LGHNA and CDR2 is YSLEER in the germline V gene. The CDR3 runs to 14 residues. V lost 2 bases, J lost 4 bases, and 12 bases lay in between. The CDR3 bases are TGCGCCAGCAGCCAAACCGGGCGGGGATACGAGCAGTACTTC. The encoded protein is CASSQTGRGYEQYF.

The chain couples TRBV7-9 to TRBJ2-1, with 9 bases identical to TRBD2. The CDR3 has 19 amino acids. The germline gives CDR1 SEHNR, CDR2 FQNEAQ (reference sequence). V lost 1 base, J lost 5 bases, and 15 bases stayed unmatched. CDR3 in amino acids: CASSLGGRLAVSKDNEQFF. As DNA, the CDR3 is TGTGCCAGCAGCTTAGGGGGACGACTAGCGGTATCCAAAGACAATGAGCAGTTCTTC.

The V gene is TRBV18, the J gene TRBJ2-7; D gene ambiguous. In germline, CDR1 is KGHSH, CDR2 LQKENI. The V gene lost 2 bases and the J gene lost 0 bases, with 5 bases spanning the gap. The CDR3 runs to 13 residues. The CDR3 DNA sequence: TGTGCCAGCTCACCATTTAGCTCCTACGAGCAGTACTTC. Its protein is CASSPFSSYEQYF. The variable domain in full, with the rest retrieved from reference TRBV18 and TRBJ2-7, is NAGVMQNPRHLVRRRGQEARLRCSPMKGHSHVYWYRQLPEEGLKFMVYLQKENIIDESGMPKERFSAEFPKEGPSILRIQQVVRGDSAAYFCASSPFSSYEQYFGPGTRLTVT.

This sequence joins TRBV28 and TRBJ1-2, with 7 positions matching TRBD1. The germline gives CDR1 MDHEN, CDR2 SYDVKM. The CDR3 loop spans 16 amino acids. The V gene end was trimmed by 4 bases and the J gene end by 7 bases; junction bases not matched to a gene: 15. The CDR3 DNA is TGTGCCAGCAGTTCTTTTCTGGGACAGTACCCTTTTGGCTACACCTTC. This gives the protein CASSSFLGQYPFGYTF.

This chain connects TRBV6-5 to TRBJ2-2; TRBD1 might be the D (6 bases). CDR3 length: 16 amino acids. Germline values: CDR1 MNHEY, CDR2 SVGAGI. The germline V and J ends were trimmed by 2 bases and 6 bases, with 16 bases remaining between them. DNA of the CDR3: TGTGCCAGCAGTTACGGGGGCGCGGATTCCGCCGGGGAGCTGTTTTTT. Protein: CASSYGGADSAGELFF.

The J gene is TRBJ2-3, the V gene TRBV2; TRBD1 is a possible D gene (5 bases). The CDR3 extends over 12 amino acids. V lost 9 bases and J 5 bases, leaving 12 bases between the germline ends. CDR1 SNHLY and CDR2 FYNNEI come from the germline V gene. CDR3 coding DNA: TGTGCCAGTACAGGTTCCGGAGATACGCAGTATTTT. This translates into CASTGSGDTQYF.

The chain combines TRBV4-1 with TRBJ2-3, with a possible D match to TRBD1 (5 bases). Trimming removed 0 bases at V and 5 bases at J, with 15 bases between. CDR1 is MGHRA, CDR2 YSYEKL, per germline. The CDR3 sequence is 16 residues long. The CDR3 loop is CASSQEKGMAEDTQYF. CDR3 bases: TGCGCCAGCAGCCAAGAGAAGGGGATGGCGGAAGATACGCAGTATTTT.